What follows are 25 T cell receptor beta chains derived from one specimen sequenced in a study of blood T cell repertoires in COVID-19. The repertoire was sequenced with immunoSEQ multiplex PCR; TCRdb's copy has only in-frame clones and lacks some. The data contain 250,000 to 350,000 clones, about nine tenths of them singletons. The sequenced sample consisted of peripheral blood. Receptor source: a woman in her forties or fifties who had recovered from COVID-19.

The chain employs TRBV24-1 and TRBJ1-2; 9 bases map to TRBD1. V gave up 5 bases and J gave up 5 bases; unmatched junction bases: 2. Germline-derived CDR1 and CDR2 are KGHDR and SFDVKD. CDR3 length: 13 amino acids. The CDR3 spells CATSAGQGYGYTF. The CDR3 coding sequence is TGTGCCACCAGTGCAGGACAGGGGTATGGCTACACCTTC.

The rearrangement uses TRBV10-3 and TRBJ1-2, with TRBD1 identical over 8 bases. V lost 7 bases to trimming and J lost 0 bases; unmatched junction nucleotides: 10. Germline V lookup: CDR1 ENHRY, CDR2 SYGVKD. This CDR3 region has 16 residues. The CDR3 spells CAITAQETGANYGYTF. CDR3 bases: TGTGCCATCACCGCTCAGGAGACAGGGGCTAACTATGGCTACACCTTC.

This chain connects TRBV4-2 to TRBJ1-4; D call uncertain. V dropped 4 bases and J dropped 2 bases, with 14 bases sitting between them. This CDR3 has 16 amino acids. Looked up from germline, CDR1 is LGHNA and CDR2 is YNFKEQ. Here the CDR3 reads CASSLAAPGTNEKLFF. For the CDR3, the DNA is TGTGCCAGCAGCCTGGCAGCGCCGGGGACTAATGAAAAACTGTTTTTT.

The chain recombines TRBV6-6 with TRBJ2-7; 7 bases agree with TRBD1. CDR3 length equals 12 residues. CDR1 is MNHNY and CDR2 is SVGAGI in the germline V gene (reference sequence). V gave up 4 bases and J gave up 7 bases; unmatched junction bases: 4. The CDR3 here is CASSLPGGEQYF. CDR3 DNA: TGTGCCAGCAGTTTGCCAGGGGGAGAGCAGTACTTC.

Only a few counts were recorded for this clone. The chain recombines TRBV4-2 with TRBJ2-1, with D possibly matching TRBD2 (6 bases). The CDR3 has 15 amino acids. V lost 4 bases to trimming and J lost 0 bases, with 10 bases between them. CDR1 and CDR2 (germline): LGHNA, YNFKEQ. The CDR3 DNA is TGTGCCAGCAGCCCGCGGGACCTCTCCTACAATGAGCAGTTCTTC. Translating it yields CASSPRDLSYNEQFF.

V usage is TRBV6-5 and J usage is TRBJ2-1, with 7 positions matching TRBD2. Germline lookup yields CDR1 MNHEY and CDR2 SVGAGI. The CDR3 sequence is 12 residues long. V lost 7 bases to trimming and J lost 6 bases; unmatched junction nucleotides: 3. The CDR3 coding sequence is TGTGCCAGCACGCGGGGGACCAATGAGCAGTTCTTC. Its protein is CASTRGTNEQFF.

V and J are TRBV9 and TRBJ2-3, with 8 bases identical to TRBD2. The length of the CDR3 is 16 residues. CDR1 is SGDLS, CDR2 YYNGEE, per germline. After removal of 4 bases from V and 2 bases from J, the junction contained 9 bases not matched to a gene. The CDR3 region is CASSLEGGRSTDTQYF. The CDR3 nucleotides are TGTGCCAGCAGCCTCGAAGGCGGGAGGTCCACAGATACGCAGTATTTT.

The gene calls are TRBV2 and TRBJ2-7, with unresolved D. Trimming took off 8 bases at V and 3 bases at J, with 14 bases between the two ends. The CDR3 sequence is 13 residues long. Germline V gives CDR1 SNHLY, CDR2 FYNNEI. The CDR3: CASGPFQDYEQYF. The CDR3 bases are TGTGCCAGCGGCCCATTTCAGGACTACGAGCAGTACTTC.

V usage is TRBV7-9 and J usage is TRBJ2-5; TRBD2 matches at 11 bases. Germline CDR1 and CDR2: SEHNR and FQNEAQ (reference sequence). CDR3 length equals 15 residues. After removal of 5 bases from V and 4 bases from J, the junction contained 6 bases not matched to a gene. The CDR3 DNA sequence: TGTGCCAGCAGCCGTAGCGGGGGGGCAGGAGAGACCCAGTACTTC. It specifies CASSRSGGAGETQYF.

The rearrangement joins TRBV14 to TRBJ1-2; D perhaps matches TRBD1 (5 bases). The CDR3 is made up of 15 amino acids. Germline assignment: CDR1 SGHDN and CDR2 FVKESK. The V and J ends lost 4 bases and 1 base respectively, with 13 bases between them. The CDR3 reads CASSRIVGGNYGYTF. The CDR3, as DNA: TGTGCCAGCAGCCGGATTGTCGGGGGTAACTATGGCTACACCTTC.

The gene calls are TRBV7-6 and TRBJ1-2, with D hard to call. V shed 5 bases and J shed 4 bases, with 17 bases lying between them. Germline V gives CDR1 SGHVS, CDR2 FNYEAQ. The CDR3 runs to 15 residues. Written as DNA, the CDR3 is TGTGCCAGCAGCCGAACCCTAACCAATTTCTATGGCTACACCTTC. This gives the protein CASSRTLTNFYGYTF.

The V and J genes are TRBV7-2 and TRBJ2-1; TRBD2 matches 11 bases. The trim removed 5 bases at V and 6 bases at J, leaving 6 bases unmatched. The germline V gene has CDR1 SGHTA and CDR2 FQGNSA. This CDR3 contains 15 residues. The CDR3 sequence: CASSTTSGGINEQFF. Written as DNA, the CDR3 is TGTGCCAGCAGCACTACTAGCGGGGGCATCAATGAGCAGTTCTTC.

This clone was detected once. The gene calls are TRBV4-3 and TRBJ1-2; no reliable D call. This CDR3 is 13 amino acids long. V lost 4 bases, J lost 0 bases, and 6 bases lay in between. Germline CDR1 is LGHNA and CDR2 is YSLEER. In nucleotides, the CDR3 is TGCGCCAGCAGCCGGGCAGCTAACTATGGCTACACCTTC. Translating gives CASSRAANYGYTF.

The J gene is TRBJ1-1, the V gene TRBV5-1, with TRBD1 identical over 7 bases. Trimming at V came to 4 bases and at J to 3 bases, leaving 6 bases not matched to a gene. There are 14 residues in the CDR3. Germline-derived CDR1 and CDR2 are SGHRS and YFSETQ. Here the CDR3 DNA reads TGCGCCAGCAGCGACTACGGACAGGACACTGAAGCTTTCTTT. Translating gives CASSDYGQDTEAFF.

This sequence joins TRBV21-1 and TRBJ2-1; TRBD1 is the table's D call and was not checked against the DNA. TRBV21-1 is an annotated pseudogene. This CDR3 comprises 18 residues. CDR3: CASSKFGWGQGDRNEQFF. Written as DNA, the CDR3 is TGTGCCAGCAGCAAATTTGGGTGGGGGCAGGGGGATCGAAATGAGCAGTTCTTC.

The rearrangement links TRBV11-2 to TRBJ2-7; no clear D. The germline V and J ends were trimmed by 1 base and 0 bases, with 7 bases remaining between them. CDR1 and CDR2 (germline): SGHAT, FQNNGV. This CDR3 is 14 amino acids long. The CDR3 sequence: CASSLASISYEQYF. The CDR3 DNA is TGTGCCAGCAGCTTAGCTAGTATCTCCTACGAGCAGTACTTC.

The chain uses TRBV4-2 and TRBJ1-3, with a tentative D call TRBD1 (5 bases). Trimming pared 1 base from V and 1 base from J, leaving 11 bases between. Germline V gene data show CDR1 as LGHNA and CDR2 as YNFKEQ. The CDR3 runs 16 residues. In DNA form, the CDR3 reads TGTGCCAGCAGCCAAGCCACGGCAGGGTCTGGAAACACCATATATTTT. This encodes CASSQATAGSGNTIYF.

This clone was observed a few times. The same CDR3 arises from other DNA sequences in this sample as well. V usage is TRBV7-2 and J usage is TRBJ2-1; D unresolved. Germline V gene data show CDR1 as SGHTA and CDR2 as FQGNSA. This CDR3 is built from 13 residues. V lost 1 base to trimming and J lost 7 bases, with 8 bases between them. The CDR3 DNA is TGTGCCAGCAGCTTAGGGCATAATAATGAGCAGTTCTTC. Translating it yields CASSLGHNNEQFF.

V is TRBV6-5 and J is TRBJ2-2, with D tentatively TRBD2 (5 bases). Germline V gene data show CDR1 as MNHEY and CDR2 as SVGAGI. This CDR3 region has 15 residues. The ends were cut back, 6 bases at V and 2 bases at J, with 13 bases in the middle. CDR3 amino acids: CASSLDWYNTGELFF. Here the CDR3 DNA reads TGTGCCAGCAGCCTGGACTGGTACAACACCGGGGAGCTGTTTTTT.

The chain uses TRBV5-4 and TRBJ1-1; TRBD1 aligns across 7 bases. From germline, CDR1 is SGHNT and CDR2 YYREEE (reference sequence). Trimming took 4 bases from V and 2 from J; bases not matched to a gene: 8. This CDR3 comprises 15 residues. The CDR3 is CASSQYRGGNTEAFF. The CDR3, as DNA: TGTGCCAGCAGCCAATACAGGGGCGGTAACACTGAAGCTTTCTTT.

The genes are TRBV19 and TRBJ1-2; 7 nucleotides match TRBD1. The V segment lost 6 bases and the J segment 5 bases; nucleotides outside the gene matches: 9. The CDR3 is 14 residues long. From germline, CDR1 is LNHDA and CDR2 SQIVND (reference sequence). CDR3 coding DNA: TGTGCCAGTAGCAGGACAGGTACCGTTTATGGCTACACCTTC. Translation: CASSRTGTVYGYTF.

The J gene is TRBJ2-1, the V gene TRBV30, with 10 bases identical to TRBD2. From germline, CDR1 is GTSNPN and CDR2 SVGIG (reference sequence). V trimming: 2 bases; J trimming: 2 bases; junction bases outside the gene matches: 3. The CDR3 loop spans 15 amino acids. CDR3 sequence (DNA): TGTGCCTGGAGTCTTCTAGCGGGAGCCTACAATGAGCAGTTCTTC. As protein: CAWSLLAGAYNEQFF. Together with reference TRBV30 and TRBJ2-1, the CDR3 gives the full variable domain: SQTIHQWPATLVQPVGSPLSLECTVEGTSNPNLYWYRQAAGRGLQLLFYSVGIGQISSEVPQNLSASRPQDRQFILSSKKLLLSDSGFYLCAWSLLAGAYNEQFFGPGTRLTVL.

The chain uses TRBV11-2 and TRBJ2-5; TRBD2 agrees at 9 bases. This CDR3 comprises 16 residues. Per germline, CDR1 SGHAT and CDR2 FQNNGV. Trimming cost V 1 base and J 2 bases; bases outside gene matches: 5. This CDR3 reads CASSLVKTSGQETQYF. The CDR3 nucleotides are TGTGCCAGCAGCTTAGTTAAGACTAGCGGACAAGAGACCCAGTACTTC.

The chain combines TRBV28 with TRBJ1-5, with TRBD1 as a possible D gene (6 bases). In germline, CDR1 is MDHEN, CDR2 SYDVKM. Trimming cost V 3 bases and J 1 base, with 10 bases left between them. This CDR3 spans 15 amino acids. CDR3 nucleotides: TGTGCCAGCAGTTTTTCAGGGGAGAGCAATCAGCCCCAGCATTTT. Translating it yields CASSFSGESNQPQHF.

The rearrangement uses TRBV28 and TRBJ1-2, with D tentatively TRBD1 (5 bases). V dropped 10 bases and J dropped 2 bases, with 14 bases sitting between them. Germline V gene lookup returns CDR1 MDHEN and CDR2 SYDVKM. There are 13 residues in the CDR3. CDR3 DNA sequence: TGTGCCATTCTTCAGGGCCTAAACTATGGCTACACCTTC. It is translated as CAILQGLNYGYTF.